This paragraph reports one T cell receptor beta chain. The data were produced by immunoSEQ multiplex PCR, yet TCRdb's version contains in-frame clones alone and is incomplete. The sample includes about 110,000 clones, under 95% seen only once; the top ten take roughly 1.5%. This sample is part of a study of T cell changes during pregnancy in multiple sclerosis. The TCR originated in a female donor with multiple sclerosis, enrolled in a pregnancy study. Source: peripheral blood, taken after pregnancy.

The chain's CDR3 is CASSPFFRGGPYEQYF. The CDR3 region has the DNA TGTGCCAGCAGCCCTTTTTTCCGGGGGGGCCCCTACGAGCAGTACTTC. The chain recombines TRBV5-5 with TRBJ2-7; 8 nucleotides align to TRBD2. CDR3 length: 16 amino acids. After removal of 4 bases from V and 2 bases from J, the junction contained 11 bases not matched to a gene. CDR1 and CDR2 (germline): SGHKS, YYEKEE (reference sequence).